This T cell receptor (beta chain) was sequenced for a study of cytomegalovirus exposure and HLA in healthy donors (dated by TCRdb to about 2017). Context from the whole study: An earlier analysis of 587 of the donors reported 276 Gb of sequence data and 90 million to 120 million unique TCR beta sequences obtained from about 180 million T cells. HLA typing included class I and class II loci at four-digit resolution. The number of donors typed differed by locus, with about 629-630 for A, B, C, DRB1 and DQB1, roughly 520 for DQA1, about 610 for DPA1, and 472 for DPB1. To predict cytomegalovirus infection status, the study brought together high-throughput TCR immunosequencing, statistical association of individual TCRs with disease status, and machine learning. An early release that covered 500 to 800 HLA-typed donors contained approximately 320 gigabases of sequencing data and about 93 million unique TCR sequences. The T cell repertoires of some 670 subjects were profiled by immunosequencing and related to cytomegalovirus serostatus. All discovery cohort repertoires had been generated on a single sequencing platform. In a later analysis, previously published TCR beta repertoires from 670 or so donors were re-analyzed and high-resolution HLA genotyping was added so that TCR occurrence patterns could be studied. The aim of the study was to test whether cataloging public T cell receptors could identify signatures of past pathogen exposure. Rather than drawing on any new phenotypic data, the later analysis identified candidate immune exposures from TCR beta sequences and the way those sequences occurred across donors. A separate validation cohort of some 130 different subjects was used in addition to the roughly 670-subject first cohort. Donor age, sex, ethnicity and CMV serostatus were compiled alongside the repertoire data. An earlier analysis of approximately 640 of the donors applied high-throughput TCR beta sequencing to assess whether each TCR beta V gene segment acted as functional or pseudogenic. On average, 235,054 unique TCR beta nucleotide sequences were sequenced per donor among a few hundred genotyped donors of the cohort, with roughly 20% of those sequences being non-productive. Among the roughly 400 genotyped donors, around 81% belonged to the genetic ancestry cluster associated with self-reported Caucasian donors. Because of strong linkage in the cohort, roughly five DR-DQ haplotypes were treated as single units for association and clustering. A later genetic analysis took genome-wide SNP genotypes for about three fifths of the 666 donors and used that subset as a discovery cohort.

In regard to this clone: This clone's antigen is unknown. Base qualities are not at hand, and no much larger clone is one base apart.

Results the study describes overall, beyond this receptor: Compared with equally common non-associated chains, HLA-associated TCR beta chains in a later analysis were more clonally expanded and had lower generation probabilities. The study listed 150 to 200 TCR beta chains as associated with cytomegalovirus. An earlier analysis of roughly 570 of the donors showed that most TCR beta V segments appeared in productive rearrangements either about 90% or about 30% of the time, which broadly matched IMGT annotations. A cluster of highly shared sequence variants was judged likely to represent a technical artifact of the sequencing pipeline. V-gene and J-gene trimming of TCR beta chains was associated with a missense DCLRE1C variant in a later genetic analysis, and the association was replicated in an independent cohort. Assigning TCR associations to individual alleles was difficult when HLA alleles, especially DR and DQ, strongly co-occurred. The cohort was sequenced for TCR beta chains only, and without alpha or paired-chain data the features that could be detected were limited. Roughly uniform sequencing depth across donors was assumed in presence/absence analyses, although this assumption may not hold. While some public TCRs were present in many individuals, most TCR sequences turned up only very rarely across donors. A later analysis associated 17,000 or so TCR beta sequences with specific HLA alleles at a false discovery rate of 0.05. The authors suggested that the approach could potentially be generalized to other disease states and immunological phenotypes. Immune exposure information for the cohort was limited to CMV serostatus. In both the original and validation cohorts, the classifier was reported to diagnose cytomegalovirus status with high specificity and sensitivity. Because counts were too low, around 17 rarely observed V segments, including chromosome 9 orphons, were left out of the earlier analysis of some 640 of the donors. Compared with the approximately 600-donor mean, donors in an Asian-associated ancestry cluster had fewer N-insertions in productive TCRs, according to a later genetic analysis. Several of the top co-occurrence clusters appeared to be linked to parvovirus B19, influenza, CMV and Epstein-Barr virus, according to a later analysis. Correlated functional status among segregating V segments might be attributable to linkage disequilibrium, but an unknown experimental factor could not be ruled out. In a later analysis, the rate of TCR association differed among HLA loci, with DRB1 alleles having the most associated TCRs and HLA-C alleles having the fewest. Most CMV-associated TCR beta chains appeared to be HLA-restricted in a later analysis, and the HLA associations seemed to be driven largely by CMV exposure. A further reported finding was that TCR beta sequences accurately predicted the HLA-A and HLA-B alleles for most subjects in the first cohort. Some IMGT-functional V segments, including TRBV6-2 and TRBV6-3, could not be told apart with the 87-base-pair reads, so those segments were excluded. In vitro tests confirmed that a few of the cytomegalovirus-associated TCR beta chains recognize cytomegalovirus antigens. Because HLA typing was unavailable for some donors at each locus, only the typed subset was used in association tests.

The receptor library was made with the immunoSEQ multiplex PCR assay. The multiplex PCR relied on a mix of 60 forward primers for TCR Vbeta segments and 13 reverse primers for TCR Jbeta segments. A multiplex PCR assay on genomic DNA amplified the CDR3 region of rearranged TCR beta genes. The amplified TCR beta libraries were sequenced on the Illumina HiSeq System as 87-base-pair reads. In the authors' own workflow: A later analysis tallied 75 million to 85 million unique TCR beta chains across the 666 repertoires, and some 10 million of those chains were shared by two or more donors. A nearest-neighbor algorithm error-corrected the raw reads and collapsed the reads into unique sequences, merging closely related sequences to remove PCR and sequencing errors. CDR3 sequences were aligned to IMGT reference sequences to assign V, D and J gene segments. For a sequence to be retained, a match of at least six nucleotides was required to both a V gene segment and a J gene segment. Rearrangements were classified as productive when the CDR3 lacked stop codons and remained in frame with V and J, and all other rearrangements were classified as non-productive. Following IMGT convention, CDR3 was defined as the stretch from the second conserved V-encoded cysteine up to the conserved J-encoded phenylalanine. The earlier analysis of around 640 of the donors excluded sequences that lacked an unambiguous match to a single V gene segment. In an earlier analysis of approximately 550 of the donors, V segments were called functional above 56.7% productive rearrangements and were called segregating when the between-donor standard deviation exceeded 5%. A statistical classification framework was built to diagnose cytomegalovirus status from the catalog of TCR beta chain sequences. In a later analysis, V and J genes were assigned by comparing TCR nucleotide sequences against IMGT/GENE-DB human TR gene sequences. In a later analysis, CDR3 sequences and most-parsimonious VDJ recombination scenarios were assigned using the TCRdist pipeline. In a later analysis, each TCR beta chain was defined by its CDR3 amino acid sequence together with its V-gene family, and reads lacking a unique V-gene family were excluded. A later analysis removed 550 to 700 highly shared, low-generation-probability nucleotide sequences to deal with suspected cross-contamination and a sequencing artifact. In a later analysis, a clonal expansion index was calculated for each public chain from normalized within-repertoire ranks of inferred template counts. A later analysis computed generation probabilities with a VDJ recombination model fitted to out-of-frame rearrangements, and checked the results against IGoR. In a later analysis, TCR-TCR, TCR-HLA and TCR-CMV co-occurrence was scored with hypergeometric tests, and a repertoire-size bias correction was applied to TCR pairs. In a later analysis, false discovery rates were estimated by permuting HLA or CMV assignments 20 times. In a later analysis, co-occurring TCRs were grouped using DBSCAN, and TCRdist sequence similarity was added for clustering within HLA-allele-positive subsets. Repertoires with fewer than 30,000 or more than 120,000 public chains were left out of co-occurrence clustering, as were about 5 repertoires with anomalous nucleotide sharing. What TCRdb holds here is the immuneACCESS table cut down to in-frame rearrangements. Part of the clones is not present; checked against another copy, under half of the missing clones reflect an unresolved V gene, and the others are unexplained. V, J and clone size were drawn from that table, and D and trimming were deduced from the DNA. In this sample the table shows 150,000 or so clones, 60% to 85% of which occur a single time. About 13% of the sample rests with the top ten.

The cohort consisted of 666 healthy bone marrow donors. At the time of sampling, all cohort members were nominally healthy, though unrecorded immune exposures were likely present. The donor tested CMV seropositive, placing the donor among the 290 or so seropositive members of the cohort. Each donor provided a peripheral blood sample, and peripheral blood mononuclear cells were used for TCR beta sequencing. The Qiagen DNeasy Blood Extraction Kit was used to extract genomic DNA from the blood cell samples. V ends up 5 bases short and J 3 bases short, with an unmatched junction base count of 11. The CDR3, from cysteine to phenylalanine, totals 19 residues. The entry retains the CDR3 DNA only, 57 bases that are in frame from base 1. Based on the germline V gene, the CDR1 and CDR2 sequences are KGHSH and LQKENI.

This clonotype was obtained from a man aged 35 to 55 in good health and CMV-seropositive. Sequencing used PBMCs. The sequence links TRBV18 to TRBJ2-6; 12 middle bases align to TRBD1. CDR3 protein: CASSNSRGQGALGANVLTF. DNA sequence: TGTGCCAGCTCAAACAGCCGGGGACAGGGGGCGCTTGGGGCCAACGTCCTGACTTTC. Joined to the reference TRBV18 and TRBJ2-6 proteins, this CDR3 gives the full variable domain: NAGVMQNPRHLVRRRGQEARLRCSPMKGHSHVYWYRQLPEEGLKFMVYLQKENIIDESGMPKERFSAEFPKEGPSILRIQQVVRGDSAAYFCASSNSRGQGALGANVLTFGAGSRLTVL.